This note documents a single TCR beta chain sequence. The data originate from a study of shared clonotypes between healthy human individuals. V shed 5 bases and J shed 0 bases, with 7 bases lying between them. Germline V gene data show CDR1 as LNHDA and CDR2 as SQIVND (reference sequence). The CDR3 has 13 amino acids. Repertoires were generated with immunoSEQ multiplex PCR, while TCRdb's copy carries only in-frame clones and drops some. The sample records about 980,000 clones, approximately 80% being singletons. Material: memory CD4+ T cells sorted from blood. Subset in this sample: CD45RA-negative fraction. The receptor comes from a man between 18 and 35 years old in good health. The chain couples TRBV19 to TRBJ1-1; D uncertain. The CDR3 loop is CASSDYMNTEAFF. The DNA for the CDR3 is TGTGCCAGTAGTGATTACATGAACACTGAAGCTTTCTTT.